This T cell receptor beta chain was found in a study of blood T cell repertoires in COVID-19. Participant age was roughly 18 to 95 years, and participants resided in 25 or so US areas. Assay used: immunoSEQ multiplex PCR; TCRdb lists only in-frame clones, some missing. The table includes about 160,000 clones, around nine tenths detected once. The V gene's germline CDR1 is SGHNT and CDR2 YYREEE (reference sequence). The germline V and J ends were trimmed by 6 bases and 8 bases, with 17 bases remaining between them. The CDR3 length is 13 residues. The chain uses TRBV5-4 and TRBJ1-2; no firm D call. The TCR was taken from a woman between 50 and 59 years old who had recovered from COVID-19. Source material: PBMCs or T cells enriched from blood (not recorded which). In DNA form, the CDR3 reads TGTGCCAGCACCCCCCGCGGGCCTGGAGGCTACACCTTC. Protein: CASTPRGPGGYTF.